The rows below give T cell receptor beta chains drawn from one sample of a study of T-cell memory formation after mild COVID-19. TCRdb called the 5' RACE reads again in MiXCR, with one record for every CDR3 protein. Here the sample spans about 310,000 distinct CDR3 sequences, approximately 19% being singletons. The specimen was PBMCs or a T cell subset sorted from them (not recorded which). Source of these receptors: a man younger than 35 who had mild COVID-19 (a few samples of this study predate the infection). Cell type and time point are not known. CDR3s include the opening cysteine and the closing phenylalanine or tryptophan. Clone size is given for some rows only: seen once, a few or many times, or a class if the clone is expanded.

J | size | V | CDR3
TRBJ1-5 | few | TRBV28 | CASSSSDGSNQPQHF
TRBJ2-6 | few | TRBV6-5 | CATKLRGAGANVLTF
TRBJ2-5 | - | TRBV20-1 | CSASDRGQETQYF
TRBJ1-4 | few | TRBV27 | CASRLQGTNEKLFF
TRBJ2-7 | - | TRBV2 | CASSARYTSERREQYF
TRBJ2-2 | - | TRBV7-2 | CASSPPVIAGRRRTGELFF
TRBJ2-7 | - | TRBV9 | CASSPRAGEGSYEQYF
TRBJ1-2 | few | TRBV5-1 | CASSLQLGAGYGYTF
TRBJ1-6 | few | TRBV5-1 | CASGSGTGHNSPLHF
TRBJ2-1 | few | TRBV29-1 | CSVGTGPLWEQFF
TRBJ2-7 | few | TRBV6-5 | CASSPGQGREQYF
TRBJ2-3 | - | TRBV29-1 | CSVVLTGGPTDTQYF
TRBJ1-5 | few | TRBV21-1 | CASSKEEGYSNQPQHF
TRBJ2-7 | few | TRBV6-2/TRBV6-3 | CASSPGTVLGGQYF
TRBJ2-7 | - | TRBV4-3 | CASSQDGAGGSYEQYF
TRBJ2-2 | - | TRBV6-2/TRBV6-3 | CASSYGQQTGELFF
TRBJ2-2 | many | TRBV6-4 | CASSDGTNTGELFF
TRBJ2-3 | few | TRBV16 | CASSQWARSTDTQYF
TRBJ2-1 | few | TRBV4-2 | CASSQNGNNEQFF
TRBJ2-5 | - | TRBV7-9 | CASSLRDAGVGSKETQYF
TRBJ2-5 | - | TRBV11-2 | CASSLDRKTQYF
TRBJ2-5 | few | TRBV6-1 | CASRAILQGLGEETQYF
TRBJ1-2 | many | TRBV7-8 | CASSLDRGGYGYTF
TRBJ2-3 | few | TRBV4-1 | CASSPRGEADTLYF
TRBJ2-2 | many | TRBV24-1 | CATSDNGELFF
TRBJ2-1 | few | TRBV7-2 | CASSLERGLNEQFF
TRBJ1-1 | - | TRBV5-1 | CASGVLRNTEAFF